The sequence of this TCR beta chain was determined in a study of graft-versus-host responses after intestinal transplantation. In the study overall: Every one of the recipients received anti-thymocyte globulin induction and afterwards took tacrolimus and steroids for roughly three years.

Intraepithelial and lamina propria lymphocytes were freed from processed graft tissue. This clone appeared a single time. Clones were read by immunoSEQ multiplex PCR, and TCRdb kept only the in-frame ones, dropping some. This sample yields about 9,600 clones, of which roughly three quarters are seen a single time; 20% belongs to the top ten. The trim removed 2 bases at V and 5 bases at J, leaving 5 bases unmatched. The germline V gene has CDR1 SNHLY and CDR2 FYNNEI. The CDR3 runs to 14 residues. The chain uses TRBV2 and TRBJ1-2; TRBD1 agrees at 7 bases. The origin of this receptor is a human patient who received an intestinal transplant, so some T cells may come from the graft donor. The sample was ileum tissue, taken 472 days after intestinal transplantation. Written as DNA, the CDR3 is TGTGCCAGCAGTGAAAGTACAGGGGTATATGGCTACACCTTC. This codes for CASSESTGVYGYTF.